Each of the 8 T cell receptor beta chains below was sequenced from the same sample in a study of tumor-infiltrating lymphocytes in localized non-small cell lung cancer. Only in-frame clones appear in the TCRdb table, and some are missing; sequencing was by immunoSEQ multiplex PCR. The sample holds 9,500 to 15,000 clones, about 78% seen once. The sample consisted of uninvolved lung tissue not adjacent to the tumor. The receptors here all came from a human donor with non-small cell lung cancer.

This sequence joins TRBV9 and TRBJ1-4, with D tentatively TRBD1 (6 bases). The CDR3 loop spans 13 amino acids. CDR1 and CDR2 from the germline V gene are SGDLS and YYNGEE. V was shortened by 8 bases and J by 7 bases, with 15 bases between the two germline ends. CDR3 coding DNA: TGTGCCAGTAAAAGGACAGAAGGTGAAAAACTGTTTTTT. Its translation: CASKRTEGEKLFF.

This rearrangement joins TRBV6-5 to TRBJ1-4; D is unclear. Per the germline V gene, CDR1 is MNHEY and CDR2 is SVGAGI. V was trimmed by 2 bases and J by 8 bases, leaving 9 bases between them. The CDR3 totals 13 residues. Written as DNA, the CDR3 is TGTGCCAGCAGTTACGGACTGGAAGAAAAACTGTTTTTT. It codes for CASSYGLEEKLFF.

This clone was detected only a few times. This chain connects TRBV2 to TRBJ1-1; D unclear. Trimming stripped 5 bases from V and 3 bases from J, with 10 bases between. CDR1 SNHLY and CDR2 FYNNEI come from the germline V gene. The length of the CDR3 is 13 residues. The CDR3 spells CASSPLRDTEAFF. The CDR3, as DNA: TGTGCCAGCAGTCCTTTAAGGGACACTGAAGCTTTCTTT.

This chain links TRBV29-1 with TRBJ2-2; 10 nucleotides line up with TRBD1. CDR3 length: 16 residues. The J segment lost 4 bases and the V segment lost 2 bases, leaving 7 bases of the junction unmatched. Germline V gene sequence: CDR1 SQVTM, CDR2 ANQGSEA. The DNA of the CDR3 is TGCAGCGTTGAAACGGGGACAGGGGTCGGCACCGGGGAGCTGTTTTTT. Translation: CSVETGTGVGTGELFF.

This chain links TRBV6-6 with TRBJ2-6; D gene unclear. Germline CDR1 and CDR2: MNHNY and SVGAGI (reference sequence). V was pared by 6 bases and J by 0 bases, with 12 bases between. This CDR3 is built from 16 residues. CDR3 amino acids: CASSYGPSSGANVLTF. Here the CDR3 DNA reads TGTGCCAGCAGCTACGGCCCAAGCTCTGGGGCCAACGTCCTGACTTTC.

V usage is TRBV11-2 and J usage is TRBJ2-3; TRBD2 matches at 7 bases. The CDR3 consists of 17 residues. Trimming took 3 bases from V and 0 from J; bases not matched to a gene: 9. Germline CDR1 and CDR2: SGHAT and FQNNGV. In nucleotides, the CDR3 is TGTGCCAGCAGCTTCCCGTTTGGAGCGGGAAGCACAGATACGCAGTATTTT. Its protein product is CASSFPFGAGSTDTQYF.

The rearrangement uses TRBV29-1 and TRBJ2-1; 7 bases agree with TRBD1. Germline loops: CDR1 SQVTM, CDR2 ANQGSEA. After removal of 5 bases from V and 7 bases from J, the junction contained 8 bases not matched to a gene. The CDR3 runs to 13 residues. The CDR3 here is CSVLGQELNEQFF. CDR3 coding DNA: TGCAGCGTTCTAGGACAGGAGTTGAATGAGCAGTTCTTC.

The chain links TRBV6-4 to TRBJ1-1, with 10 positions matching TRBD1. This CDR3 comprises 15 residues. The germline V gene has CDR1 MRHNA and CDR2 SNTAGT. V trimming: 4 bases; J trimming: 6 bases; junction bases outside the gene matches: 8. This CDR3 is CASSASRDRGSEAFF. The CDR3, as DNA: TGTGCCAGCAGTGCGTCCCGGGACAGGGGCTCTGAAGCTTTCTTT.